The following is a TCR beta chain sequence with its context. The data derive from a study of blood T cell repertoires in COVID-19. For the study at large: PBMCs, B-cell-depleted T cells, or T cells were the source of the cDNA or gDNA that made up the material.

Study processing details: Researchers report that nucleated cell counts were estimated from reference gene primer amplification. Sequencing used immunoSEQ multiplex PCR; TCRdb keeps in-frame clones, though not all of them. That table supplies the V and J calls and clone size; D and trimming were determined from the DNA. The data show about 200,000 clones, roughly 85% seen once. CDR3 size: 15 residues. V was pared by 4 bases and J by 5 bases, with 12 bases between. From germline, CDR1 is MNHEY and CDR2 SVGAGI. The material sequenced was peripheral blood. V and J are TRBV6-5 and TRBJ1-6, with D possibly TRBD1 on 5 matching bases. The TCR comes from a man aged 55 to 70 with active or convalescent COVID-19. CDR3 amino acids: CASSSYKGNNSPLHF. DNA for the CDR3: TGTGCCAGCAGTTCCTATAAGGGGAATAATTCACCCCTCCACTTT.